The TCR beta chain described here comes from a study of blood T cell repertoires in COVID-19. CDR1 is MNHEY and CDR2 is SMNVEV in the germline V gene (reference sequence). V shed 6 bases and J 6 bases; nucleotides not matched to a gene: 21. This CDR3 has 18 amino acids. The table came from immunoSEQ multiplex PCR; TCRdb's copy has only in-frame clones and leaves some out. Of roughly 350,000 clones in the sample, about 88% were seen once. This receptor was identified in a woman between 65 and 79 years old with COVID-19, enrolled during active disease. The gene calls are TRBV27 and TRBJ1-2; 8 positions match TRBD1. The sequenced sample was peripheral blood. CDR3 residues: CASSLTRQGYRKTHGYTF. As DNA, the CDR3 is TGTGCCAGCAGCTTGACCCGACAGGGGTACCGGAAGACTCATGGCTACACCTTC.